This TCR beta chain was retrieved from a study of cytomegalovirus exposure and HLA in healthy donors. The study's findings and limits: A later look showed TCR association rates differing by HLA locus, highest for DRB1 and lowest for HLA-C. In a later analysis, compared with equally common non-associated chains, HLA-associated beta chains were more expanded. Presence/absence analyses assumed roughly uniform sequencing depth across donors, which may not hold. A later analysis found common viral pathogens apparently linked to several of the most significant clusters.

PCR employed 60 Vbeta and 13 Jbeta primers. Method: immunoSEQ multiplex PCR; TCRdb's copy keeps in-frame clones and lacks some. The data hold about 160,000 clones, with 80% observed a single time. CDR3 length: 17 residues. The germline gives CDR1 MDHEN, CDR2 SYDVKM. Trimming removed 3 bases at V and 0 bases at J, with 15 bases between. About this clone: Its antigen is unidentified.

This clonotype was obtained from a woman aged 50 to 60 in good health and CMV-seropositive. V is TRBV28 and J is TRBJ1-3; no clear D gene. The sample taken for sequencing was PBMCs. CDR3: CASSFRYWAASGNTIYF. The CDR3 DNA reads TGTGCCAGCAGTTTTAGGTACTGGGCAGCCTCTGGAAACACCATATATTTT.